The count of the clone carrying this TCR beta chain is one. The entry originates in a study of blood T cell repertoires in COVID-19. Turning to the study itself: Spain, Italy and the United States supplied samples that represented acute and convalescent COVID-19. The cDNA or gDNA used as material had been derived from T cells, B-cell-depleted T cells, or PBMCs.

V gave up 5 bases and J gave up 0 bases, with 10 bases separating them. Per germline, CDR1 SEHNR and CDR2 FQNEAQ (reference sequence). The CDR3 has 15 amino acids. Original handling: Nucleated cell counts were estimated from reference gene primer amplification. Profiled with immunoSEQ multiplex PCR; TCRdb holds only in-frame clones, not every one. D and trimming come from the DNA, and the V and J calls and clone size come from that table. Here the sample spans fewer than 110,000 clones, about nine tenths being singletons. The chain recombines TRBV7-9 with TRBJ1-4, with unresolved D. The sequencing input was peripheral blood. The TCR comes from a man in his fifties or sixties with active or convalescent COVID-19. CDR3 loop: CASSANGATNEKLFF. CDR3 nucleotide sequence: TGTGCCAGCAGCGCGAACGGTGCAACTAATGAAAAACTGTTTTTT.